Detailed here is one TCR beta chain. Its antigen is not known. The data belong to a study of cytomegalovirus exposure and HLA in healthy donors. The study, taken as a whole, reports: Earlier analysis found most TCR beta V segments productive about 90% or about 30% of the time.

PCR involved 60 Vbeta and 13 Jbeta primers. Method: immunoSEQ multiplex PCR; TCRdb's copy keeps in-frame clones and lacks some. The sample has 150,000 or so clones, about 80% seen once; the top ten hold approximately 14%. V shed 2 bases and J shed 5 bases, with 16 bases lying between them. The CDR3 length is 16 residues. The chain has TRBV23-1 and TRBJ2-1; D gene unclear. TRBV23-1 is recorded as an ORF, its role being uncertain. Sequenced sample: PBMCs. This receptor was obtained from a woman between 40 and 55 years old in good health and CMV-seronegative. CDR3 region: CASSQGQLYCNNEQFF. In nucleotides, the CDR3 is TGCGCCAGCAGTCAAGGGCAGCTCTACTGTAACAATGAGCAGTTCTTC.